These 16 T cell receptor beta chains share one sample of origin, sequenced in a study of T cells after posttransplantation cyclophosphamide. Treatment was busulfan-fludarabine conditioning, a marrow graft, and cyclophosphamide on days +3 and +4. Assay used: immunoSEQ multiplex PCR; TCRdb lists only in-frame clones, some missing. The table has about 40,000 clones, around 90% seen once. The source material was PBMCs, sampled 55 to 70 days after allogeneic stem cell transplant with posttransplant cyclophosphamide. Receptors were obtained from a male patient aged 60-69 years who received an allogeneic stem cell transplant from a related donor and was CMV-positive. Some T cells could come from the graft donor.

The chain uses TRBV7-6 and TRBJ1-1; D call uncertain. Trimming stripped 1 base from V and 2 bases from J, with 5 bases between. Germline CDR1 and CDR2: SGHVS and FNYEAQ. This CDR3 is 13 amino acids long. The CDR3 nucleotides are TGTGCCAGCAGCTTAGACTTAAACACTGAAGCTTTCTTT. Protein sequence: CASSLDLNTEAFF.

This rearrangement joins TRBV10-3 to TRBJ2-3; D not certain. Germline-derived CDR1 and CDR2 are ENHRY and SYGVKD. V lost 6 bases to trimming and J lost 2 bases, with 18 bases between them. The CDR3 consists of 16 residues. CDR3 nucleotide sequence: TGTGCCATCAGGAGATCTAACCCAAGCCCCACAGATACGCAGTATTTT. It translates to CAIRRSNPSPTDTQYF.

This sequence joins TRBV7-2 and TRBJ1-2; D is ambiguous. Germline V CDR1 and CDR2: SGHTA, FQGNSA. There are 13 residues in the CDR3. Trimming pared 2 bases from V and 2 bases from J, leaving 6 bases between. CDR3 in DNA: TGTGCCAGCAGCTTATATTCCAACTATGGCTACACCTTC. This encodes CASSLYSNYGYTF.

V is TRBV7-2 and J is TRBJ1-1; TRBD1 aligns across 7 bases. Germline V gene lookup returns CDR1 SGHTA and CDR2 FQGNSA. With V trimmed by 5 bases and J by 1 base, 7 bases remained unmatched. The length of the CDR3 is 15 residues. The CDR3 nucleotides are TGTGCCAGCAGCCTCGCAGGGGGTACGAACACTGAAGCTTTCTTT. It encodes CASSLAGGTNTEAFF.

CDR3 sequence reads: CASSPLAGGFPEQFF. The CDR3 nucleotides are TGTGCCAGTAGCCCCCTAGCGGGGGGCTTCCCTGAGCAGTTCTTC. The chain couples TRBV19 to TRBJ2-1; TRBD2 aligns across 11 bases. There are 15 residues in the CDR3. V lost 6 bases, J lost 9 bases, and 10 bases stayed unmatched. Germline V gene sequence: CDR1 LNHDA, CDR2 SQIVND (reference sequence).

The J gene is TRBJ2-3, the V gene TRBV7-2; tentatively, D is TRBD2 (6 bases). The V and J ends lost 5 bases and 6 bases respectively, with 18 bases between them. CDR1 and CDR2 from the germline V gene are SGHTA and FQGNSA. The CDR3 loop spans 15 amino acids. The CDR3 nucleotides are TGTGCCAGCAGCAGCCAGCCGGGGGTGAGGGATACGCAGTATTTT. It specifies CASSSQPGVRDTQYF.

This chain connects TRBV7-6 to TRBJ2-5, with 7 nucleotides matching TRBD1. Germline V gives CDR1 SGHVS, CDR2 FNYEAQ. CDR3 length equals 14 residues. Trimming took 5 bases from V and 5 from J; bases not matched to a gene: 8. CDR3 sequence reads: CASSPRQGPETQYF. CDR3 in DNA: TGTGCCAGCAGCCCTAGACAGGGCCCGGAGACCCAGTACTTC. Full variable domain (remainder filled in from reference TRBV7-6 and TRBJ2-5): GAGVSQSPRYKVTKRGQDVALRCDPISGHVSLYWYRQALGQGPEFLTYFNYEAQQDKSGLPNDRFSAERPEGSISTLTIQRTEQRDSAMYRCASSPRQGPETQYFGPGTRLLVL.

The J gene is TRBJ2-1, the V gene TRBV5-4; 9 positions agree with TRBD1. This CDR3 region has 15 residues. Trimming at V came to 3 bases and at J to 4 bases, leaving 5 bases not matched to a gene. The germline V gene encodes CDR1 SGHNT and CDR2 YYREEE (reference sequence). The DNA for the CDR3 is TGTGCCAGCAGCTCAACAGGGGGCGGATACAATGAGCAGTTCTTC. Residues: CASSSTGGGYNEQFF.

The rearrangement uses TRBV7-6 and TRBJ2-7, with 11 bases fitting TRBD2. Germline loops: CDR1 SGHVS, CDR2 FNYEAQ. The length of the CDR3 is 14 residues. V trimming: 6 bases; J trimming: 7 bases; junction bases outside the gene matches: 8. CDR3 protein: CASRSGLAEGEQYF. CDR3 nucleotides: TGTGCCAGCAGGTCGGGACTAGCGGAGGGGGAGCAGTACTTC.

This clone was recorded only once. In DNA form, the CDR3 reads TGTGCCAGCAGTATCTACCGGGACAGGGGGCGAAATGAGCAGTTCTTC. Its protein product is CASSIYRDRGRNEQFF. The V gene is TRBV28, the J gene TRBJ2-1; 12 bases map to TRBD1. Germline values: CDR1 MDHEN, CDR2 SYDVKM. The length of the CDR3 is 16 residues. With V trimmed by 5 bases and J by 7 bases, 9 bases remained unmatched.

J is TRBJ1-5 and V is TRBV6-1; 8 bases fit TRBD1. Germline-derived CDR1 and CDR2 are MNHNS and SASEGT. V dropped 5 bases and J dropped 6; count of bases not matched to a gene: 9. This CDR3 region has 15 residues. The CDR3 bases are TGTGCCAGCAGTTCTCACCCAGGGGGCGGTCAGCCCCAGCATTTT. Protein product: CASSSHPGGGQPQHF.

Concerning this clone: The same CDR3 arises from other DNA sequences in this sample as well. The rearrangement uses TRBV28 and TRBJ1-3; 12 positions agree with TRBD1. The germline V gene encodes CDR1 MDHEN and CDR2 SYDVKM. The CDR3 sequence is 17 residues long. V was pared by 5 bases and J by 7 bases, with 12 bases of the junction left unmatched. This CDR3 is CASSGSGTGGRRNTIYF. CDR3 coding DNA: TGTGCCAGCAGTGGATCCGGGACAGGGGGCAGAAGGAACACCATATATTTT.

This clone appeared a single time. The rearrangement uses TRBV28 and TRBJ1-2; 7 bases match TRBD1. CDR3 length: 13 residues. Germline V CDR1 and CDR2: MDHEN, SYDVKM. The J segment lost 2 bases and the V segment lost 6 bases, leaving 3 bases of the junction unmatched. The CDR3, as DNA: TGTGCCAGCAGGACAGGGCTGAACTATGGCTACACCTTC. This encodes CASRTGLNYGYTF.

The rearrangement uses TRBV9 and TRBJ1-3; 8 positions match TRBD1. The germline CDR1 and CDR2 sequences are SGDLS and YYNGEE. The CDR3 runs to 15 residues. Trimming removed 4 bases from V and 0 bases from J; junction bases left unmatched: 3. The CDR3 DNA sequence: TGTGCCAGCAGCCCCGGGACAGGCTCTGGAAACACCATATATTTT. This gives the protein CASSPGTGSGNTIYF.

The chain carries TRBV2 and TRBJ2-5, with 8 positions matching TRBD1. The junction had 22 bases not matched to a gene; V was cut back by 7 bases and J by 9 bases. Germline assignment: CDR1 SNHLY and CDR2 FYNNEI. The CDR3 consists of 17 residues. In DNA, the CDR3 is TGTGCCAGCACCAAGAACTTAATACAGGGGGTTGAGGGGTCCCAGTACTTC. This sequence encodes CASTKNLIQGVEGSQYF.

The J gene is TRBJ2-7, the V gene TRBV11-2; D possibly corresponds to TRBD2 (7 bases). In germline, CDR1 is SGHAT, CDR2 FQNNGV. Trimming took 2 bases from V and 4 from J, leaving 15 bases between them. This CDR3 has 15 amino acids. This CDR3 is CASSLSAGASYEQYF. DNA for the CDR3: TGTGCCAGCAGCTTATCCGCGGGGGCCTCTTACGAGCAGTACTTC.